This T cell receptor beta chain was profiled in a study of T cell responses to AZD1222 COVID-19 vaccine listed by TCRdb under 2021. Study-level background: AZD1222 recipients with second doses at about 4 weeks or about 12 weeks were pooled, because spike-specific TCR depth and breadth did not differ between schedules. Trial participants were enrolled into age subgroups of 18-55, 56-69 and 70-plus years, which contained around 150, 29 and 61 TCR-sequenced participants, respectively. TCR sequencing was performed for 230 to 250 trial participants, of whom about 200 were given two doses of AZD1222 and approximately 25 were given two doses of MenACWY control vaccine.

What the research found in general, with its limitations: Conclusions about previously exposed vaccinees are limited because only five or six AZD1222 recipients were SARS-CoV-2 seropositive at baseline. In the small 56-69-year group, the increase in depth fell short of significance, most likely because of low power. After two AZD1222 doses, spike-specific TCR breadth and depth were significantly higher than at day 0 and than in MenACWY recipients. Because no samples from the day 14 peak response were available, repertoires could be characterized only after the peak T cell response. Most participants were white British and females outnumbered males, and the authors suggested that clonal diversity may have been underestimated. Vaccine-associated CD4 TCRs spanned the whole spike protein, with dominant responses in regions 160-218 and 743-854. Reportedly, almost half of the unique spike-specific TCRs recognized epitopes lying outside the regions that are mutated in the B.1.351 and B.1.1.7 variants.

The CDR3 regions of human TCRbeta chains were analyzed by immunosequencing. The source study handled its data this way. TCRs in the repertoires were matched against a reference library of SARS-CoV-2-specific TCRs that had been generated with the MIRA antigen-specificity platform. Breadth meant the fraction of unique TCRs that were SARS-CoV-2-associated, whereas depth meant the fraction of total T cells that were SARS-CoV-2-associated. Using the MIRA data, every spike-specific TCR was mapped to the spike region that the TCR reacted to and assigned to either a CD4 or a CD8 class. Log10-transformed breadth and depth values were compared by one-way ANOVA with Sidak's multiple comparisons tests. Drawn from immuneACCESS, this table holds only the in-frame rearrangements with V and J called that TCRdb kept. Clones are partly lost; checked studies trace under half to an unresolved V gene and leave the rest unexplained. V and J calls and clone size come straight from that table; D and trimming were deduced from the DNA. Here the sample has some 97,000 clones; 80% to 95% occur a single time. The top ten constitute under 2% of the sample.

This clone was counted a few times. This receptor's antigen is unknown. No clone much larger than this one lies a single base away; base qualities are absent. This specimen's time point label, per the study, means: baseline before first vaccination. Vaccinee samples were obtained from the UK trials COV001 and COV002, which included a single-blind randomized controlled phase 2/3 trial of AZD1222 (ChAdOx1 nCoV-19) in healthy adults. For TCRbeta chain sequencing, PBMC samples were collected from trial participants at day 0 and at day 28 after the second dose. Relative to germline, V is missing 5 bases and J is missing 4 bases, with 10 bases of the junction outside any gene match. The CDR3, from cysteine to phenylalanine, totals 15 residues. Kept here is only the CDR3 DNA, which spans 45 bases and is read in frame from base 1. Taken from the germline V gene, the CDR1 and CDR2 loops are MNHEY and SVGAGI.

This clonotype was sampled from an adult in good health. Recombination linked TRBV6-5 to TRBJ1-2; TRBD1 aligns with 7 central bases. Sequences were derived from peripheral blood, sampled on day 0 of AZD1222 vaccination. CDR3 protein: CASSLKEGASYGYTF. The nucleotide sequence is TGTGCCAGCAGTCTAAAGGAGGGGGCGAGCTATGGCTACACCTTC.